Following are 20 T cell receptor beta chains from one sample sequenced in a study of T cells in Graves' hyperthyroidism and ophthalmopathy. The investigators amplified TCR beta CDR3 regions from RNA transcripts. With the HTBI primer set, the TCR CDR3 went through a first round of RT-PCR. MiXCR was run by TCRdb on the multiplex PCR reads, yielding one entry per CDR3 protein. The profile covers hundreds of thousands of distinct CDR3 sequences, with 14% appearing a single time and 9.5% to 13% taken by the ten largest. Sequencing was carried out using blood. The receptors here all came from a woman aged 18 to 35 with Graves' hyperthyroidism.

This clonotype was seen repeatedly, ten times or more. The V gene is TRBV6-1, the J gene TRBJ1-1; no clear D. V lost 7 bases to trimming and J lost 3 bases, with 12 bases between them. Germline CDR1 reads MNHNS; CDR2 reads SASEGT. This CDR3 has 13 residues. The chain's CDR3 is CASTLSSYTEAFF. CDR3 nucleotide sequence: TGTGCCAGCACGCTCAGCTCTTACACTGAAGCTTTCTTT.

The rearrangement uses TRBV9 and TRBJ2-1; no clear D. This CDR3 is 19 amino acids long. Germline CDR1 SGDLS, CDR2 YYNGEE. V lost 3 bases to trimming and J lost 0 bases, with 22 bases between them. The CDR3 reads CASSDPRTATPSSYNEQFF. The CDR3 nucleotides read TGTGCCAGCAGCGACCCTCGGACCGCAACCCCGAGCTCCTACAATGAGCAGTTCTTC.

This clonotype was counted ten times or more. The V and J genes are TRBV12-3 or TRBV12-4 and TRBJ2-5, with D perhaps matching TRBD1 (6 bases). This CDR3 has 15 amino acids. The V and J ends lost 6 bases and 6 bases respectively, with 20 bases between them. As DNA, the CDR3 is TGTGCCAGCAGCTCGCTTACTTCAGGGGCGAAGACCCAGTACTTC. Translated: CASSSLTSGAKTQYF.

This clonotype was counted many times. This chain uses TRBV3-1 with TRBJ2-1, with TRBD1 matching over 8 bases. The CDR3 totals 15 residues. Germline assignment: CDR1 LGHDT and CDR2 YNNKEL (reference sequence). Trimming at V came to 0 bases and at J to 9 bases, leaving 7 bases not matched to a gene. The CDR3 protein is CASSQDGTGTGEQFF. In nucleotides, the CDR3 is TGTGCCAGCAGCCAAGATGGGACAGGCACGGGTGAGCAGTTCTTC.

This clonotype was recorded many times. The chain carries TRBV28 and TRBJ2-3; D gene unclear. Germline-derived CDR1 and CDR2 are MDHEN and SYDVKM. This CDR3 is built from 15 residues. V lost 3 bases and J lost 1, with 11 bases in between. CDR3 nucleotide sequence: TGTGCCAGCAGTTTCCAGTTTTCCCGCACAGATACGCAGTATTTT. Translated: CASSFQFSRTDTQYF.

As to this clonotype: Just one base apart from a much larger clone, this may be a read error. The chain uses TRBV6-2 or TRBV6-3 and TRBJ1-1; D remains ambiguous. Germline V CDR1 and CDR2: MNHEY, SVGEGT. This CDR3 region has 16 residues. The germline V and J ends were trimmed by 8 bases and 1 base, with 20 bases remaining between them. Here the CDR3 DNA reads TGTGCCAGCTCATTTAAAGCCCCGACCGGGAACACTGAAGCTTTCTTT. Its translation is CASSFKAPTGNTEAFF.

This clonotype was seen at least ten times. This rearrangement joins TRBV27 to TRBJ2-3, with a possible D match to TRBD2 (6 bases). V shed 6 bases and J shed 2 bases, with 15 bases lying between them. Per the germline V gene, CDR1 is MNHEY and CDR2 is SMNVEV (reference sequence). CDR3 length: 15 residues. The CDR3 is CASRQMGLLTDTQYF. The CDR3 DNA follows: TGTGCCAGCAGACAAATGGGACTCCTCACAGATACGCAGTATTTT.

V is TRBV19 and J is TRBJ2-3; D ambiguous. This CDR3 has 14 amino acids. Per the germline V gene, CDR1 is LNHDA and CDR2 is SQIVND (reference sequence). Trimming left V 8 bases short and J 6 bases short, with 18 bases between. The CDR3 sequence is CASLDPTRRDTQYF. DNA of the CDR3: TGTGCCAGTTTGGACCCAACCCGTCGGGATACGCAGTATTTT.

J is TRBJ2-1 and V is TRBV15; no reliable D call. The germline gives CDR1 LNHNV, CDR2 YYDKDF (reference sequence). The length of the CDR3 is 12 residues. V lost 3 bases to trimming and J lost 12 bases, with 12 bases between them. The CDR3 loop is CATSSTNLGQFF. In nucleotides, the CDR3 is TGTGCCACCAGCAGCACCAATCTAGGGCAGTTCTTC.

The chain joins TRBV5-1 to TRBJ2-1; 10 nucleotides match TRBD2. V lost 4 bases and J lost 7; bases outside the gene matches: 11. This CDR3 is 16 amino acids long. The germline V gene encodes CDR1 SGHRS and CDR2 YFSETQ. CDR3 DNA: TGCGCCAGCAGCCATTCTGGGGGTAGCGGGAGGAATGAGCAGTTCTTC. Amino acids: CASSHSGGSGRNEQFF.

This clonotype was seen at least ten times. The chain is built from TRBV20-1 and TRBJ2-7, with a weak D call TRBD2 (5 bases). The V end lost 1 base, the J end lost 3 bases, and 10 bases lay between the germline ends. The length of the CDR3 is 13 residues. Germline CDR1 DFQATT, CDR2 SNEGSKA (reference sequence). Here the CDR3 reads CSARVARDYEQYF. CDR3 sequence (DNA): TGCAGTGCTAGAGTAGCGAGGGACTACGAGCAGTACTTC.

The gene calls are TRBV6-1 and TRBJ2-7, with TRBD1 matching 9 bases. The CDR3 contains 13 residues. With 10 bases clipped from V and 3 bases from J, the junction kept 7 bases outside the gene matches. Germline CDR1 is MNHNS and CDR2 is SASEGT. The CDR3 loop is CANGPGQGYEQYF. The CDR3 DNA follows: TGTGCCAATGGTCCGGGACAGGGCTACGAGCAGTACTTC.

This clonotype has just a few counts. This chain uses TRBV5-8 with TRBJ1-5; D perhaps matches TRBD1 (6 bases). Germline CDR1 is SGHTS and CDR2 is YDEGEE. Trimming shortened V by 4 bases and J by 0 bases, and 17 bases separated the two germline ends. The CDR3 is 17 amino acids. The CDR3 DNA reads as TGTGCCAGCAGCCAGGCCCCCACAGGGTCTAGCAATCAGCCCCAGCATTTT. Translation gives CASSQAPTGSSNQPQHF.

J is TRBJ1-2 and V is TRBV7-3; D unclear. This CDR3 contains 14 residues. With 2 bases removed from V and 1 base from J, the gap between germline ends came to 8 bases. Germline assignment: CDR1 SGHTA and CDR2 FQGTGA. The CDR3 here is CASSLAGYNYGYTF. DNA for the CDR3: TGTGCCAGCAGCTTAGCGGGTTATAACTATGGCTACACCTTC.

V and J are TRBV9 and TRBJ1-5; no clear D gene. Trimming left V 0 bases short and J 2 bases short, with 6 bases between. The germline CDR1 and CDR2 sequences are SGDLS and YYNGEE. The CDR3 has 14 amino acids. The CDR3: CASSVGSGNQPQHF. For the CDR3, the DNA is TGTGCCAGCAGCGTAGGGAGTGGCAATCAGCCCCAGCATTTT. Full variable domain (missing parts from reference TRBV9 and TRBJ1-5): DSGVTQTPKHLITATGQRVTLRCSPRSGDLSVYWYQQSLDQGLQFLIQYYNGEERAKGNILERFSAQQFPDLHSELNLSSLELGDSALYFCASSVGSGNQPQHFGDGTRLSIL.

This clonotype was counted a few times. The J gene is TRBJ1-4, the V gene TRBV4-1, with TRBD1 identical over 10 bases. The germline V gene has CDR1 MGHRA and CDR2 YSYEKL. The CDR3 runs 17 residues. The junction had 9 bases not matched to a gene; V was cut back by 4 bases and J by 4 bases. CDR3 loop: CASSPRDRGSYNEKLFF. In DNA, the CDR3 is TGCGCCAGCAGCCCCCGGGACAGGGGATCTTATAATGAAAAACTGTTTTTT.

This clonotype was counted between two and nine times. In DNA form, the CDR3 reads TGTGCCAGCAGGAGGCCAGGGCGGGGGCACGAGCAGTTCTTC. Translation gives CASRRPGRGHEQFF. The J gene is TRBJ2-1, the V gene TRBV6-1; perhaps TRBD2 as D (7 bases). Germline CDR1 MNHNS, CDR2 SASEGT. V was pared by 6 bases and J by 10 bases, with 19 bases between. The CDR3 has 14 amino acids.

The sample holds many counts of this clonotype. The genes are TRBV18 and TRBJ2-5, with 9 positions matching TRBD1. This CDR3 region has 16 residues. Trimming cost V 2 bases and J 2 bases; bases outside gene matches: 6. Germline V gene sequence: CDR1 KGHSH, CDR2 LQKENI. CDR3 DNA sequence: TGTGCCAGCTCACCAATTTCTGGGACAGGGCAAGAGACCCAGTACTTC. As protein: CASSPISGTGQETQYF.

The gene calls are TRBV25-1 and TRBJ1-6, with D possibly being TRBD1 (5 bases). The CDR3 is 13 amino acids. V was clipped by 7 bases and J by 3 bases, with 7 bases between them. CDR1 is MGHDK, CDR2 SYGVNS, per germline. CDR3 in amino acids: CASKRGYNSPLHF. CDR3 DNA sequence: TGTGCCAGCAAGAGGGGCTATAATTCACCCCTCCACTTT.

This clonotype occurred many times. The chain couples TRBV7-9 to TRBJ2-7, with 7 bases matching TRBD1. Trimming cost V 5 bases and J 1 base; bases outside gene matches: 5. Germline CDR1 SEHNR, CDR2 FQNEAQ (reference sequence). The CDR3 length is 14 residues. CDR3 sequence (DNA): TGTGCCAGCAGCGACCGGGACAGATCCTACGAGCAGTACTTC. It translates to CASSDRDRSYEQYF. The whole variable domain, filled in from reference TRBV7-9 and TRBJ2-7, reads DTGVSQNPRHKITKRGQNVTFRCDPISEHNRLYWYRQTLGQGPEFLTYFQNEAQLEKSRLLSDRFSAERPKGSFSTLEIQRTEQGDSAMYLCASSDRDRSYEQYFGPGTRLTVT.